This T cell receptor (beta chain) was obtained from a study of a mutant IDH1 vaccine in newly diagnosed glioma. Across the study: In some groups vaccination began 4-6 weeks post-radiotherapy; others received it with temozolomide.

Indicated time point: week 11, during vaccination. Topical imiquimod was applied with each vaccine dose, which held 300 ug of mutant IDH1 20-mer peptide. Only in-frame clones appear in the TCRdb table, and some are missing; sequencing was by immunoSEQ multiplex PCR. Among about 120,000 clones listed, 90% were seen once. Concerning this clone itself: Its antigen is unidentified.

CDR3 length: 13 residues. After removal of 5 bases from V and 5 bases from J, the junction contained 6 bases not matched to a gene. The germline V gene encodes CDR1 MNHEY and CDR2 SMNVEV (reference sequence). The clonotype originates from a woman aged 45 to 65 with glioma. The sequencing here drew on PBMCs, taken from a glioma patient whose treatment included an IDH1 peptide vaccine. V is TRBV27 and J is TRBJ2-7; 7 nucleotides line up with TRBD1. This CDR3 reads CASSPGTVHEQYF. For the CDR3, the DNA is TGTGCCAGCAGTCCCGGGACAGTCCACGAGCAGTACTTC.